This T cell receptor beta chain was profiled in a study of CD8+ T cells in alopecia areata. On the study more broadly: The drug, tofacitinib, lasted 6 to 18 months, followed by 6 months off drug. Whole-study results and caveats: Clonality was higher in lesional than normal scalp, especially in alopecia totalis/universalis. In scalp, tofacitinib significantly decreased clonality and expanded CD8+ clones among the top 100. Sequenced scalp T cells also include alphabeta T cells resident in normal skin.

Indicated treatment: oral pan-JAK inhibitor, 5-10 mg twice daily. As concerns this clone: Its target is unknown.

After isolation, RNA underwent reverse transcription to generate cDNA as the sequencing template. Repertoires were generated with immunoSEQ multiplex PCR, while TCRdb's copy carries only in-frame clones and drops some. This repertoire shows 150,000 to 200,000 clones, 60% found once; its top ten account for approximately 1%. The germline V gene encodes CDR1 SNHLY and CDR2 FYNNEI. Trimming took off 5 bases at V and 0 bases at J, with 7 bases between the two ends. The CDR3 contains 13 residues. The chain recombines TRBV2 with TRBJ1-1; no clear D. This receptor was taken from a human donor with alopecia areata. The sample in question was CD4+ T cells sorted from blood, obtained at week 24, from a patient treated with tofacitinib. The CDR3 sequence is CASSFELNTEAFF. Written as DNA, the CDR3 is TGTGCCAGCAGTTTCGAATTGAACACTGAAGCTTTCTTT.